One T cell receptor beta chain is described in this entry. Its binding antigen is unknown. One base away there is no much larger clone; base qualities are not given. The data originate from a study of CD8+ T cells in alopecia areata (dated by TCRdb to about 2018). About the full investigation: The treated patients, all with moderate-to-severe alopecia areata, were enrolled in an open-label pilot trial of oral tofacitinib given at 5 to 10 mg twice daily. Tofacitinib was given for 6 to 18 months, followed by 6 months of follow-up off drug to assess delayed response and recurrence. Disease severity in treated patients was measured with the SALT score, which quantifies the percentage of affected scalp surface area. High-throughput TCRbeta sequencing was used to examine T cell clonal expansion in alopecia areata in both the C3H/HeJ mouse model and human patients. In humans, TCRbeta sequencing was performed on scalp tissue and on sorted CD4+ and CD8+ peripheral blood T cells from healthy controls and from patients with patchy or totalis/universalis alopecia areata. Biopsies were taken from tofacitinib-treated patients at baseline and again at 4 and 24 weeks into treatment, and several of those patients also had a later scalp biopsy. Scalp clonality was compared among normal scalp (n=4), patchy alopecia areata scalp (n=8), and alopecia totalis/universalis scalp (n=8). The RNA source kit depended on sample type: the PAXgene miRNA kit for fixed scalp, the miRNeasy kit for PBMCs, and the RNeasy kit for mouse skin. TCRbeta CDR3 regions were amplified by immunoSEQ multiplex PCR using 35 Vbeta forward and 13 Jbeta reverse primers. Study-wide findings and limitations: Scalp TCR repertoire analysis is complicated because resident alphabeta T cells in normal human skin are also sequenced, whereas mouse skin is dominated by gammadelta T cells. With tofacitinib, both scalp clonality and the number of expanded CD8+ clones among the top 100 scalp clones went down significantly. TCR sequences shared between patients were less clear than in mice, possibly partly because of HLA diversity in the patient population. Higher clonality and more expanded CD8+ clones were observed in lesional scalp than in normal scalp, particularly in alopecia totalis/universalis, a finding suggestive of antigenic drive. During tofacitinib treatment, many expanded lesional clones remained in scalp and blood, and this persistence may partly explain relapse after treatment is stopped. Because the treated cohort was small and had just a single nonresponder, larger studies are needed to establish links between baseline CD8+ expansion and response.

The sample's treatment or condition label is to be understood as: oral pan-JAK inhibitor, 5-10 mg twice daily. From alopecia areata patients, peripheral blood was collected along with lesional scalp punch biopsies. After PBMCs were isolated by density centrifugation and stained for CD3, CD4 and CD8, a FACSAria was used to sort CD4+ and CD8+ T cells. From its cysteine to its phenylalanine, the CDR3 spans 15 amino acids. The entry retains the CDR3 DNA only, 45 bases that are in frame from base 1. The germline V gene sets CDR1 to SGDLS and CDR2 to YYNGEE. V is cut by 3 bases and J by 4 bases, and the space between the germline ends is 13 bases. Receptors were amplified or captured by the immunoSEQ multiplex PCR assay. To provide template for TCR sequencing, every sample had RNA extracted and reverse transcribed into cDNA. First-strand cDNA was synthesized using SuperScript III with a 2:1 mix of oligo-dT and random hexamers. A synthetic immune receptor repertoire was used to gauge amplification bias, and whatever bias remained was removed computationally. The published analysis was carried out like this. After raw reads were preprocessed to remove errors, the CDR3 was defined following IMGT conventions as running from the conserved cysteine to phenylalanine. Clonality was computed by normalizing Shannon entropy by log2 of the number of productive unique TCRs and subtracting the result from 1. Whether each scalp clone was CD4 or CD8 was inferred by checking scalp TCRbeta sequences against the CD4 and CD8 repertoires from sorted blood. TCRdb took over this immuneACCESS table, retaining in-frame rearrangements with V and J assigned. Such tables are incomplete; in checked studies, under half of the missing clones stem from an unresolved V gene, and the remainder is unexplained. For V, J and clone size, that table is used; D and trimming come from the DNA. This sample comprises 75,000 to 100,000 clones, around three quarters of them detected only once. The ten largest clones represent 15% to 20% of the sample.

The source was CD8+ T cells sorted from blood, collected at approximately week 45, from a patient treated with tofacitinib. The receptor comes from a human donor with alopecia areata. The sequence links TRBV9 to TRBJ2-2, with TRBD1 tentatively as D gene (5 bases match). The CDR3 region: CASSDATATTGELFF. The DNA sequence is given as TGTGCCAGCAGCGACGCGACAGCAACCACCGGGGAGCTGTTTTTT. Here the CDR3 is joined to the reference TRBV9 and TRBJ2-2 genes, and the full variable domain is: DSGVTQTPKHLITATGQRVTLRCSPRSGDLSVYWYQQSLDQGLQFLIQYYNGEERAKGNILERFSAQQFPDLHSELNLSSLELGDSALYFCASSDATATTGELFFGEGSRLTVL.